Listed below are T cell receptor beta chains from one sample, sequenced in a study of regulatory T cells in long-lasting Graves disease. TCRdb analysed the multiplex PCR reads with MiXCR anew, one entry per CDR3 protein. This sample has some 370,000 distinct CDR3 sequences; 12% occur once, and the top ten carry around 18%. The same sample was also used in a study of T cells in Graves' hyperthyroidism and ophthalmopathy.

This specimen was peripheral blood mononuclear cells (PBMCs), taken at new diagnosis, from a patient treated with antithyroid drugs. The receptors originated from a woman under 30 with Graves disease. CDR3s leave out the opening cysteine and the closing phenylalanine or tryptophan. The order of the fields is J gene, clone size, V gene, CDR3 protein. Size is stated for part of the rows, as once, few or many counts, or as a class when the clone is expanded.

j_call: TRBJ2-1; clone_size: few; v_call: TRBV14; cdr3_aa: ASSHPGTGKYNEQS
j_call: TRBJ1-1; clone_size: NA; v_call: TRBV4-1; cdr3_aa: ASTRLMNTEAF
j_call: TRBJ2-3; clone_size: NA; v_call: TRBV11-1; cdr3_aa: ASSNRDRADTQY
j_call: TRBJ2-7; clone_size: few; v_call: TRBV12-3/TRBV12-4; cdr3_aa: ASSFLDRTYEQY
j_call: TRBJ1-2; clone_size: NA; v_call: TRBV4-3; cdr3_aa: ASSRKGAANGYT
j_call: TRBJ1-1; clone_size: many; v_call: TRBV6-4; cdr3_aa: ASRPTQGKNTEAF
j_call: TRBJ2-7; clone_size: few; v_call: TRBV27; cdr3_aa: ASSLSERSYEQY
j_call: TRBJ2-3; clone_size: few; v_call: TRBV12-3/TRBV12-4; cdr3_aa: ASGYLVATDTQY
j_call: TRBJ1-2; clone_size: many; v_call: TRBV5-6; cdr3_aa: ASRIRQGYGYT
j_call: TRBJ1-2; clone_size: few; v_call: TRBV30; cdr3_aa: AWSARGDYGYT
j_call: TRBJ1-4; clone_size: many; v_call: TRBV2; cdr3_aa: ASIYSGIRRSNEKLF
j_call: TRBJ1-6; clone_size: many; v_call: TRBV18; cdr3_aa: ASSPTTNSPLH
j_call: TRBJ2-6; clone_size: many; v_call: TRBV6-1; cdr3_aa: ASSGLSGANVLT
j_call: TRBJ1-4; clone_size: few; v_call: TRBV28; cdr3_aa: ASSSRDSQEKLF
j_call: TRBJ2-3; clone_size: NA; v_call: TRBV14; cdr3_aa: ASSYRAADTQY
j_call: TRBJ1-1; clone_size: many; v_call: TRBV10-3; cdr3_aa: AISRQGLNTEAF
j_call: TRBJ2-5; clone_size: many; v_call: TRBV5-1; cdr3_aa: ASSPAHPDRFGTQY
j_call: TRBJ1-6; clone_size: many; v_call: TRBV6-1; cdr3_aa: ASSPNRGYNSPLH
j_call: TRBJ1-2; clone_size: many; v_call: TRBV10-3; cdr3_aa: AISEGQAYGYT
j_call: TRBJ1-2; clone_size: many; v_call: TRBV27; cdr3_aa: ASSWGSFGGYT
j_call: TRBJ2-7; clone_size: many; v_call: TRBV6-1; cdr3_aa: ASSPDFYEQY
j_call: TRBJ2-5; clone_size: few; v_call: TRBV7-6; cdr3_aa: ASSSPLAGQETQY